The T cell receptor (beta chain) under discussion was sequenced for a study of human T cells and chemical hapten exposure. At the level of the study: Patients' scalps got diphenylcyclopropenone weekly throughout the approximately 24-week study.

Study-level findings and limits: Correlating positively with patch test score were the PT1 expanded TCR counts.

On this clonotype: As yet, its antigen is unknown.

This CDR3 comprises 15 residues. The ends were cut back, 2 bases at V and 7 bases at J, with 18 bases in the middle. CDR1 and CDR2 (germline): SGHTA, FQGNSA. The time point: patch test 3, about 24 weeks after DPC sensitization. Treatment denoted: therapeutic diphenylcyclopropenone sensitization with weekly scalp DPC. In the original workflow: Sequenced samples showed a median of around 93,000 TCRs each, with counts running from around 25,000 to 690,000. TCRdb ran MiXCR on the RACE reads and lists one entry per CDR3 protein. The V and J calls and clone size come from TCRdb's table, not from the authors' own analysis. The sample carries 150,000 to 200,000 distinct CDR3 sequences, about 27% recorded once.

This specimen was whole blood, taken in connection with sensitization to the hapten diphenylcyclopropenone (DPC). V is TRBV7-2 and J is TRBJ2-7; D perhaps matches TRBD2 (5 bases). The receptor's source is a woman between 18 and 29 years old with alopecia areata. Some clones in this sample may be carry-over from other donors' samples. In DNA, the CDR3 is TGTGCCAGCAGCTTAATCCCGCTAGCAGCCCGTGAGCAGTACTTC. Its translation: CASSLIPLAAREQYF.